These 22 T cell receptor beta chains share one sample of origin, sequenced in a study of T cells expressing NK-cell markers. One entry per CDR3 protein, without DNA, is what TCRdb gives after re-calling the 5' RACE reads. The repertoire table contains roughly 450,000 distinct CDR3 sequences. The sequencing sample was made of blood T cells: a sorted CD56 or NKG2C T cell subset, CD4+ or CD8+ T cells, or bulk PBMC T cells (not recorded which). These receptor sequences come from a woman in her 50s in good health.

The V gene is TRBV24-1, the J gene TRBJ2-1. CDR1 KGHDR and CDR2 SFDVKD come from the germline V gene. The CDR3 covers 15 residues. The CDR3 sequence: CATSDLRKSHNEQFF.

The V and J genes are TRBV2 and TRBJ2-4; the D call from TCRdb, TRBD2, cannot be confirmed without DNA. Germline loops: CDR1 SNHLY, CDR2 FYNNEI. This CDR3 contains 15 residues. The CDR3 reads CASLGGLASKNIQYF.

The V call is TRBV10-3, the J call TRBJ2-7; the TCRdb D gene call, TRBD2, has no DNA to confirm it. Germline CDR1 is ENHRY and CDR2 is SYGVKD. CDR3 length: 13 residues. CDR3 amino acids: CAIGLAETYEQYF.

The V and J genes are TRBV4-1 and TRBJ2-3; TCRdb indicates TRBD2, and absent DNA this call remains unverified. Per germline, CDR1 MGHRA and CDR2 YSYEKL. The CDR3 consists of 17 residues. CDR3 amino acids: CASSQEMRAGGPDTQYF.

The J gene is TRBJ1-2, the V gene TRBV24-1. The CDR3 loop spans 14 amino acids. CDR1 KGHDR and CDR2 SFDVKD come from the germline V gene. CDR3 loop: CATSDYGSNYGYTF.

The chain has TRBV4-1 and TRBJ2-5; TCRdb designates TRBD1, a call that cannot be tested without DNA. The CDR3 runs to 15 residues. Looked up from germline, CDR1 is MGHRA and CDR2 is YSYEKL. CDR3 region: CASSQGPLRGETQYF.

This rearrangement joins TRBV20-1 to TRBJ2-3. The CDR3 has 15 amino acids. Germline V lookup: CDR1 DFQATT, CDR2 SNEGSKA (reference sequence). CDR3 amino acids: CSAVLLRQSTDTQYF.

The CDR3 loop reads CASSLGDREGEQYF. The chain combines TRBV11-2 with TRBJ2-7; TCRdb designates TRBD1, a call that cannot be tested without DNA. Germline lookup yields CDR1 SGHAT and CDR2 FQNNGV. The CDR3 spans 14 residues.

The chain has TRBV12-3 or TRBV12-4 and TRBJ2-2; the D gene TCRdb calls, TRBD2, cannot be checked with no DNA. This CDR3 is built from 14 residues. CDR3 region: CASSSLATTGELFF.

The CDR3 sequence: CASSSQGRTGANVLTF. V usage is TRBV27 and J usage is TRBJ2-6; the D call from TCRdb, TRBD1, cannot be confirmed without DNA. The CDR3 is made up of 16 amino acids. The germline CDR1 and CDR2 sequences are MNHEY and SMNVEV (reference sequence). Using reference TRBV27 and TRBJ2-6 for the parts outside the CDR3, the full variable domain is EAQVTQNPRYLITVTGKKLTVTCSQNMNHEYMSWYRQDPGLGLRQIYYSMNVEVTDKGDVPEGYKVSRKEKRNFPLILESPSPNQTSLYFCASSSQGRTGANVLTFGAGSRLTVL.

The J gene is TRBJ1-6, the V gene TRBV10-3; with no DNA, the TCRdb D assignment of TRBD1 cannot be verified. Germline CDR1 ENHRY, CDR2 SYGVKD. This CDR3 is 14 amino acids long. The CDR3 loop is CAIRGDPDNSPLHF.

The chain employs TRBV12-3 or TRBV12-4 and TRBJ2-1; TCRdb proposes TRBD2, but this gene call is untestable without DNA. CDR3 length equals 17 residues. This chain's CDR3 is CASSPFMGAISYNEQFF.

This rearrangement joins TRBV6-6 to TRBJ1-5; TCRdb names TRBD1, which stays unverified in the absence of DNA. The CDR3 covers 15 residues. From germline, CDR1 is MNHNY and CDR2 SVGAGI (reference sequence). The CDR3 spells CASRAGVNSNQPQHF.

V gene TRBV5-1 combines with J gene TRBJ1-6; TCRdb calls TRBD1, which cannot be checked without DNA. CDR3 length: 14 amino acids. CDR1 and CDR2 (germline): SGHRS, YFSETQ. The CDR3 here is CASTSTGDNSPLHF.

The gene calls are TRBV4-1 and TRBJ1-5; the TCRdb call, TRBD1, lacks DNA for checking. The CDR3 is 16 residues long. CDR1 is MGHRA, CDR2 YSYEKL, per germline. CDR3: CASSQAVGQGNQPQHF.

The V gene is TRBV9, the J gene TRBJ2-1; TCRdb outputs TRBD2, but without DNA this stays unchecked. CDR3 length equals 15 residues. Germline V gene lookup returns CDR1 SGDLS and CDR2 YYNGEE. The CDR3 region is CASSVGLADNNEQFF.

The CDR3 protein is CASSPSEEGQPQHF. The V call is TRBV7-2, the J call TRBJ1-5. CDR1 is SGHTA, CDR2 FQGNSA, per germline. CDR3 length equals 14 residues.

J is TRBJ2-1 and V is TRBV3-1; TCRdb names TRBD2, which stays unverified in the absence of DNA. This CDR3 contains 13 residues. Germline V gives CDR1 LGHDT, CDR2 YNNKEL (reference sequence). Here the CDR3 reads CASSFSGTNEQFF.

The chain is built from TRBV5-1 and TRBJ1-1. The CDR3 is 13 amino acids. CDR1 SGHRS and CDR2 YFSETQ come from the germline V gene. CDR3 protein: CASSVEAGTEAFF.

V and J are TRBV5-1 and TRBJ1-2. Germline CDR1 and CDR2: SGHRS and YFSETQ. CDR3 length equals 15 residues. The CDR3 here is CASSPGRGNHYGYTF.

The genes are TRBV5-1 and TRBJ2-7. This CDR3 has 14 residues. Germline values: CDR1 SGHRS, CDR2 YFSETQ. CDR3: CASSLLAGPYEQYF.

This rearrangement joins TRBV6-5 to TRBJ2-1; as DNA is missing, the TRBD2 call by TCRdb cannot be tested. This CDR3 region has 18 residues. Germline lookup yields CDR1 MNHEY and CDR2 SVGAGI. CDR3 loop: CASSSPKTSGRGYNEQFF.